These 16 T cell receptor beta chains share one sample of origin, sequenced in a study of read filtering for tumor transcriptome and immune sequencing. The library was built from 400 to 500 ng RNA with molecular barcoded adaptors for alpha/delta and beta/gamma chains. MiXCR, run by TCRdb on the reads, gives a single entry per CDR3 protein. The data hold 45,000 to 50,000 distinct CDR3 sequences, with roughly 12% observed a single time. Sequenced material: a population of CD138-negative cells sorted from bone marrow. The receptors were gathered from a donor aged 40 or older with multiple myeloma.

This clonotype was recorded many times. The V gene is TRBV5-4, the J gene TRBJ2-1; possibly TRBD2 for D (5 bases). There are 16 residues in the CDR3. The V end lost 2 bases, the J end lost 4 bases, and 16 bases lay between the germline ends. The germline V gene encodes CDR1 SGHNT and CDR2 YYREEE (reference sequence). CDR3 DNA sequence: TGTGCCAGCAGCTTAGGTGTAATAGCGAGTTACAATGAGCAGTTCTTC. It translates to CASSLGVIASYNEQFF.

There are many counts of this clonotype. The rearrangement uses TRBV20-1 and TRBJ2-7; 10 nucleotides align to TRBD2. The CDR3 runs to 15 residues. The V gene end was trimmed by 5 bases and the J gene end by 6 bases; junction bases not matched to a gene: 13. CDR1 is DFQATT, CDR2 SNEGSKA, per germline (reference sequence). Here the CDR3 reads CSASASSGSKVEQYF. The DNA of the CDR3 is TGCAGTGCTTCGGCTTCTAGCGGGAGCAAAGTCGAGCAGTACTTC.

The table lists this clonotype with many counts. This chain connects TRBV2 to TRBJ1-5; TRBD1 might be the D (6 bases). V gave up 5 bases and J gave up 5 bases, with 16 bases separating them. CDR1 is SNHLY and CDR2 is FYNNEI in the germline V gene. CDR3 length equals 15 residues. The CDR3 region has the DNA TGTGCCAGCAGTAGACAGGCCCTAGCCTATCAGCCCCAGCATTTT. Protein product: CASSRQALAYQPQHF.

This clonotype came up many times. V is TRBV7-9 and J is TRBJ2-1, with 8 bases identical to TRBD2. The V gene's germline CDR1 is SEHNR and CDR2 FQNEAQ (reference sequence). After removal of 1 base from V and 8 bases from J, the junction contained 10 bases not matched to a gene. The CDR3 is made up of 16 amino acids. The CDR3 sequence: CASSLVTGGLIDEQFF. CDR3 coding DNA: TGTGCCAGCAGCTTAGTCACGGGAGGGCTAATAGATGAGCAGTTCTTC.

At least ten counts were recorded for this clonotype. This rearrangement joins TRBV5-1 to TRBJ2-3, with D possibly TRBD2 on 5 matching bases. The CDR3 totals 16 residues. CDR1 SGHRS and CDR2 YFSETQ come from the germline V gene. The germline V and J ends were trimmed by 6 bases and 6 bases, with 23 bases remaining between them. The CDR3 bases are TGCGCCAGCACCAGGACCGCGGACCGACCGGGGGATACGCAGTATTTT. This sequence encodes CASTRTADRPGDTQYF. Filled out from reference TRBV5-1 and TRBJ2-3, the complete variable domain reads KAGVTQTPRYLIKTRGQQVTLSCSPISGHRSVSWYQQTPGQGLQFLFEYFSETQRNKGNFPGRFSGRQFSNSRSEMNVSTLELGDSALYLCASTRTADRPGDTQYFGPGTRLTVL.

This clonotype was seen a few times. The V gene is TRBV21-1, the J gene TRBJ1-2; TRBD1 is the table's D call, not checked against the DNA. TRBV21-1 is a pseudogene. The CDR3 runs to 12 residues. The chain's CDR3 is CASRTGNYGYTF. CDR3 nucleotide sequence: TGTGCCAGCAGGACAGGGAACTATGGCTACACCTTC.

The table lists this clonotype with many counts. This chain links TRBV7-2 with TRBJ2-5; the match to TRBD1 covers 10 bases. J was trimmed by 5 bases and V by 5 bases; bases with no gene match: 8. Germline CDR1 is SGHTA and CDR2 is FQGNSA. The CDR3 length is 15 residues. The CDR3: CASSRQTGGLETQYF. CDR3 sequence (DNA): TGTGCCAGCAGCCGTCAGACAGGGGGCCTGGAGACCCAGTACTTC.

There are many counts of this clonotype. V usage is TRBV5-1 and J usage is TRBJ2-2; either TRBD1 or TRBD2 may supply D (5 bases each). This CDR3 has 15 amino acids. The germline gives CDR1 SGHRS, CDR2 YFSETQ. The ends were cut back, 2 bases at V and 5 bases at J, with 13 bases in the middle. The CDR3 protein is CASSFLSGSTGELFF. The CDR3 nucleotides are TGCGCCAGCAGCTTCTTGTCAGGGAGTACCGGGGAGCTGTTTTTT. Based on the CDR3 plus reference TRBV5-1 and TRBJ2-2, the full variable domain is KAGVTQTPRYLIKTRGQQVTLSCSPISGHRSVSWYQQTPGQGLQFLFEYFSETQRNKGNFPGRFSGRQFSNSRSEMNVSTLELGDSALYLCASSFLSGSTGELFFGEGSRLTVL.

Only a few counts were recorded for this clonotype. The chain uses TRBV20-1 and TRBJ1-5; D not resolved. Trimming took off 4 bases at V and 4 bases at J, with 8 bases between the two ends. The CDR3 has 12 residues. The germline CDR1 and CDR2 sequences are DFQATT and SNEGSKA (reference sequence). The CDR3 region is CSAIFGNQPQHF. The CDR3 nucleotides are TGCAGTGCTATTTTTGGTAATCAGCCCCAGCATTTT.

This clonotype was counted only a few times. This chain uses TRBV3-1 with TRBJ1-5, with D possibly matching TRBD1 (5 bases). Trimming stripped 8 bases from V and 2 bases from J, with 10 bases between. Germline CDR1 reads LGHDT; CDR2 reads YNNKEL (reference sequence). This CDR3 has 13 residues. CDR3 amino acids: CASADSGNQPQHF. In DNA, the CDR3 is TGTGCCAGCGCAGACAGTGGCAATCAGCCCCAGCATTTT.

This clonotype was counted many times. The gene calls are TRBV24-1 and TRBJ2-2; unclear D gene. Germline lookup yields CDR1 KGHDR and CDR2 SFDVKD. The length of the CDR3 is 14 residues. V shed 9 bases and J shed 3 bases, with 13 bases lying between them. In nucleotides, the CDR3 is TGTGCCACCGGATCGTCAGAATACACCGGGGAGCTGTTTTTT. It translates to CATGSSEYTGELFF.

CDR3 region: CGVLRQGVGYNEQFF. DNA for the CDR3: TGCGGCGTTCTCCGGCAGGGAGTGGGTTACAATGAGCAGTTCTTC. V gene TRBV20-1 combines with J gene TRBJ2-1; D tentatively reads TRBD1 or TRBD2 (5 bases each). The CDR3 contains 15 residues. From germline, CDR1 is DFQATT and CDR2 SNEGSKA (reference sequence).

Many counts were recorded for this clonotype. J is TRBJ2-2 and V is TRBV14; TRBD2 is a possible D gene (6 bases). V lost 6 bases and J lost 5, with 13 bases in between. Germline-derived CDR1 and CDR2 are SGHDN and FVKESK. The CDR3 consists of 14 residues. As DNA, the CDR3 is TGTGCCAGCAGATCCGGGACTGGGACCGGGGAGCTGTTTTTT. It is translated as CASRSGTGTGELFF.

This clonotype appeared many times. V is TRBV29-1 and J is TRBJ2-7; a weak D match, TRBD2 (5 bases). Germline values: CDR1 SQVTM, CDR2 ANQGSEA. The CDR3 covers 13 residues. The ends were cut back, 4 bases at V and 4 bases at J, with 14 bases in the middle. The CDR3 sequence: CSVGEPPSYEQYF. CDR3 bases: TGCAGCGTTGGGGAGCCCCCCTCGTACGAGCAGTACTTC.

Points on this clonotype: A read error may explain this, as a much larger clone is one base away. The V gene is TRBV13, the J gene TRBJ2-7; D may be TRBD1 (6 bases). Germline loops: CDR1 PRHDT, CDR2 FYEKMQ (reference sequence). There are 14 residues in the CDR3. Trimming left V 8 bases short and J 4 bases short, with 18 bases between. This chain's CDR3 is CASGSRDTSYEQYF. CDR3 DNA: TGTGCCAGCGGCTCCCGGGACACCTCGTACGAGCAGTACTTC.

This clonotype was found many times. The rearrangement joins TRBV5-1 to TRBJ2-1; 7 bases agree with TRBD2. Trimming at V came to 7 bases and at J to 12 bases, leaving 7 bases not matched to a gene. CDR3 length: 11 amino acids. Germline V CDR1 and CDR2: SGHRS, YFSETQ. CDR3 loop: CASGGVVGQFF. For the CDR3, the DNA is TGCGCCAGCGGGGGGGTAGTGGGGCAGTTCTTC.